One sample yielded the 15 T cell receptor beta chains listed below, sequenced in a study of type 1 regulatory T cells. TCRdb reanalysed the reads using MiXCR and keeps one entry per CDR3 protein. The repertoire holds about 18,000 distinct CDR3 sequences, with around 9.6% as singletons. Sequenced material: CD4+ T cells, either the whole sample or a sorted fraction (not recorded which). Source of these receptors: a human donor in good health.

This clonotype has a handful of counts. This chain links TRBV3-1 with TRBJ2-2, with 12 bases aligning to TRBD2. This CDR3 has 17 amino acids. The V gene end was trimmed by 4 bases and the J gene end by 4 bases; junction bases not matched to a gene: 7. The germline gives CDR1 LGHDT, CDR2 YNNKEL (reference sequence). CDR3 in amino acids: CASSPWTSGTSTGELFF. CDR3 bases: TGTGCCAGCAGCCCATGGACTAGCGGGACTAGCACCGGGGAGCTGTTTTTT.

This clonotype has a count of ten or more. The chain uses TRBV20-1 and TRBJ1-1, with D uncertain. Germline V gene sequence: CDR1 DFQATT, CDR2 SNEGSKA (reference sequence). V lost 4 bases, J lost 9 bases, and 9 bases lay in between. This CDR3 is built from 10 residues. This CDR3 is CSATDEKAFF. The CDR3 DNA reads TGCAGTGCTACCGACGAAAAAGCTTTCTTT.

In this sample, this clonotype turned up a few times. This sequence joins TRBV20-1 and TRBJ2-3, with D tentatively TRBD2 (7 bases). Germline loops: CDR1 DFQATT, CDR2 SNEGSKA (reference sequence). The ends were cut back, 5 bases at V and 2 bases at J, with 23 bases in the middle. The CDR3 covers 17 residues. In DNA form, the CDR3 reads TGCAGTGCTTGGGAGGGGGGAAGCGGGATGATCACAGATACGCAGTATTTT. Protein product: CSAWEGGSGMITDTQYF.

This clonotype was seen a handful of times. The rearrangement uses TRBV5-4 and TRBJ2-7; TRBD2 matches 10 bases. Trimming cost V 4 bases and J 5 bases; bases outside gene matches: 15. From germline, CDR1 is SGHNT and CDR2 YYREEE (reference sequence). The CDR3 totals 17 residues. The CDR3 nucleotides read TGTGCCAGCAGCCCAAGACCACTAGCGGGATTTAACCACGAGCAGTACTTC. Protein: CASSPRPLAGFNHEQYF.

The CDR3 bases are TGTGCCAGCAGCCTGAGAACGACAGGATTCCCCTACGAGCAGTACTTC. This codes for CASSLRTTGFPYEQYF. This chain connects TRBV6-2 or TRBV6-3 to TRBJ2-7; a weak D match, TRBD1 (6 bases). The germline gives CDR1 MNHEY, CDR2 SVGEGT. The CDR3 has 16 amino acids. The V gene lost 6 bases and the J gene lost 2 bases, with 20 bases spanning the gap.

This clonotype was detected many times. The rearrangement joins TRBV6-5 to TRBJ2-7, with a weak D call TRBD1 (6 bases). Per germline, CDR1 MNHEY and CDR2 SVGAGI. V shed 7 bases and J shed 0 bases, with 13 bases lying between them. This CDR3 spans 14 amino acids. The CDR3 sequence is CASKERTASYEQYF. The CDR3 DNA follows: TGTGCCAGCAAGGAAAGGACAGCCTCCTACGAGCAGTACTTC.

The sample holds a few counts of this clonotype. The CDR3 sequence is CASSLGTGLNQPQHF. The CDR3 DNA reads TGCGCCAGCAGCTTGGGGACAGGCCTCAATCAGCCCCAGCATTTT. V is TRBV5-1 and J is TRBJ1-5, with 7 bases matching TRBD1. The junction had 3 bases not matched to a gene; V was cut back by 0 bases and J by 3 bases. Germline CDR1 and CDR2: SGHRS and YFSETQ. CDR3 length equals 15 residues.

For this clonotype: A much larger clone lies one base from this, so it may be a read error. The chain carries TRBV6-5 and TRBJ1-4; unclear D gene. CDR3 length: 15 amino acids. Germline CDR1 and CDR2: MNHEY and SVGAGI. The CDR3 region is CASRYSAGRYEKLFF. CDR3 DNA: TGTGCCAGCAGATACTCGGCGGGCCGATATGAAAAACTGTTTTTT.

This clonotype was observed many times. V gene TRBV28 combines with J gene TRBJ2-7, with TRBD2 matching 8 bases. This CDR3 has 14 residues. Germline V gene lookup returns CDR1 MDHEN and CDR2 SYDVKM. The junction had 4 bases not matched to a gene; V was cut back by 3 bases and J by 3 bases. The DNA of the CDR3 is TGTGCCAGCAGTTTGTACGGGAGGGTCTACGAGCAGTACTTC. This codes for CASSLYGRVYEQYF.

The table lists this clonotype with many counts. This chain uses TRBV5-5 with TRBJ1-1; no clear D. Germline assignment: CDR1 SGHKS and CDR2 YYEKEE (reference sequence). The V end lost 2 bases, the J end lost 0 bases, and 5 bases lay between the germline ends. The CDR3 contains 13 residues. This chain's CDR3 is CASSLQLNTEAFF. The CDR3 nucleotides read TGTGCCAGCAGCTTACAGTTGAACACTGAAGCTTTCTTT.

V usage is TRBV2 and J usage is TRBJ2-2; D may be TRBD2 (5 bases). This CDR3 region has 15 residues. Between the trimmed V and J ends, which lost 0 bases and 6 bases, there was a span of 11 bases. CDR1 and CDR2 from the germline V gene are SNHLY and FYNNEI. CDR3 region: CASSEATIRAGELFF. DNA of the CDR3: TGTGCCAGCAGTGAAGCGACTATTAGGGCCGGGGAGCTGTTTTTT.

The chain carries TRBV30 and TRBJ2-7; the match to TRBD2 covers 9 bases. CDR3 size: 14 residues. Germline V lookup: CDR1 GTSNPN, CDR2 SVGIG (reference sequence). J gave up 2 bases and V 1 base, and 3 bases lay outside the gene matches. This chain's CDR3 is CAWSGGRAPYEQYF. In DNA form, the CDR3 reads TGTGCCTGGAGTGGCGGGAGGGCCCCCTACGAGCAGTACTTC. Combining the CDR3 with reference TRBV30 and TRBJ2-7 gives the whole variable domain SQTIHQWPATLVQPVGSPLSLECTVEGTSNPNLYWYRQAAGRGLQLLFYSVGIGQISSEVPQNLSASRPQDRQFILSSKKLLLSDSGFYLCAWSGGRAPYEQYFGPGTRLTVT.

This chain joins TRBV6-6 and TRBJ2-1; D not certain. Germline V gene sequence: CDR1 MNHNY, CDR2 SVGAGI (reference sequence). Trimming left V 0 bases short and J 5 bases short, with 5 bases between. The CDR3 has 13 amino acids. CDR3 loop: CASSYSDDNEQFF. The CDR3 nucleotides read TGTGCCAGCAGTTACTCCGACGACAATGAGCAGTTCTTC.

This clonotype was seen ten or more times. V and J are TRBV20-1 and TRBJ1-5, with D unclear. Trimming left V 4 bases short and J 5 bases short, with 6 bases between. Germline CDR1 reads DFQATT; CDR2 reads SNEGSKA (reference sequence). The CDR3 is 11 residues long. The CDR3: CSAMGDQPQHF. Written as DNA, the CDR3 is TGCAGTGCTATGGGCGATCAGCCCCAGCATTTT.

This clonotype was recorded a few times. The chain carries TRBV4-2 and TRBJ2-1, with D uncertain. CDR1 is LGHNA and CDR2 is YNFKEQ in the germline V gene. The CDR3 is 13 residues long. V lost 0 bases to trimming and J lost 10 bases, with 10 bases between them. The CDR3 region has the DNA TGTGCCAGCAGCCAAGATCAGGCGCGAGAGCAGTTCTTC. It codes for CASSQDQAREQFF.